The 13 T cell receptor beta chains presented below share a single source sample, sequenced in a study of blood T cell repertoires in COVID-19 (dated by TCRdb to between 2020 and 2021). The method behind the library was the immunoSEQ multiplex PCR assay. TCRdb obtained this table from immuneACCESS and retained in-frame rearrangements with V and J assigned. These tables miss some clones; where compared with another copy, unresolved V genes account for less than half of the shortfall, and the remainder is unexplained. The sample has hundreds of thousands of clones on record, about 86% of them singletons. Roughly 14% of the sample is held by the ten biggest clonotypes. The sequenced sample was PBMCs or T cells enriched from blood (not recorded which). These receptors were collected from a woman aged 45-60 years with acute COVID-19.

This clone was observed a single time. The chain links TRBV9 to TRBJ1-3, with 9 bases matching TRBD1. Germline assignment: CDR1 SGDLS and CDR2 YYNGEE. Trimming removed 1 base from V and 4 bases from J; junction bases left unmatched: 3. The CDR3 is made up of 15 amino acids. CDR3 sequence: CASSVRTGVGNTIYF. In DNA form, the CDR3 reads TGTGCCAGCAGCGTAAGGACAGGGGTGGGAAACACCATATATTTT. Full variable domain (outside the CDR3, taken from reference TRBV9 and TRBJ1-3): DSGVTQTPKHLITATGQRVTLRCSPRSGDLSVYWYQQSLDQGLQFLIQYYNGEERAKGNILERFSAQQFPDLHSELNLSSLELGDSALYFCASSVRTGVGNTIYFGEGSWLTVV.

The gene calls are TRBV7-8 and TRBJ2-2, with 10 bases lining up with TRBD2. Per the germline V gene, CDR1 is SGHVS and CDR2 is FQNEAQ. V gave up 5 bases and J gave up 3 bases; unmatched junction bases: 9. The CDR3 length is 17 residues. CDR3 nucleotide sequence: TGTGCCAGCAGCCCCCTAGCGGGAGCCGGTGACACCGGGGAGCTGTTTTTT. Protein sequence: CASSPLAGAGDTGELFF.

CDR3 sequence: CASSRVGGQGGGGYTF. The CDR3 region has the DNA TGTGCCAGCAGCCGGGTGGGGGGACAGGGAGGTGGTGGCTACACCTTC. V and J are TRBV27 and TRBJ1-2; 9 bases fit TRBD1. Trimming removed 6 bases from V and 7 bases from J; junction bases left unmatched: 15. This CDR3 comprises 16 residues. Germline CDR1 is MNHEY and CDR2 is SMNVEV (reference sequence).

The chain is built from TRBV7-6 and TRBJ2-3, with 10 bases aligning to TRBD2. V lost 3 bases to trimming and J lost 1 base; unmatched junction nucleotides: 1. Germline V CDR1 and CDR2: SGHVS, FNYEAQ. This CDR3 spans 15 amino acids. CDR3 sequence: CASSFSGRGTDTQYF. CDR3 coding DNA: TGTGCCAGCAGCTTCAGCGGGAGGGGCACAGATACGCAGTATTTT.

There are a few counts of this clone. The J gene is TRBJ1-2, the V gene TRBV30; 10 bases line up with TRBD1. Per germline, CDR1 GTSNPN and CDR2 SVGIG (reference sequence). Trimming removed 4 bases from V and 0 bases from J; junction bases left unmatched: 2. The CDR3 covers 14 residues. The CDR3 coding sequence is TGTGCCTGGAACGACAGGGGGCCTAACTATGGCTACACCTTC. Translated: CAWNDRGPNYGYTF.

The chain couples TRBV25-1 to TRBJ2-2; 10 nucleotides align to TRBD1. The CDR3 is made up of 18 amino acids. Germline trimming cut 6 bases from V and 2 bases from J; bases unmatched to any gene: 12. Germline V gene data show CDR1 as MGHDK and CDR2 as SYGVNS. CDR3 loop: CASRRSLGTGENTGELFF. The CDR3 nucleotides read TGTGCCAGCAGGAGAAGTTTGGGGACAGGGGAAAACACCGGGGAGCTGTTTTTT. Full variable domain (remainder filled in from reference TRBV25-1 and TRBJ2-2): EADIYQTPRYLVIGTGKKITLECSQTMGHDKMYWYQQDPGMELHLIHYSYGVNSTEKGDLSSESTVSRIRTEHFPLTLESARPSHTSQYLCASRRSLGTGENTGELFFGEGSRLTVL.

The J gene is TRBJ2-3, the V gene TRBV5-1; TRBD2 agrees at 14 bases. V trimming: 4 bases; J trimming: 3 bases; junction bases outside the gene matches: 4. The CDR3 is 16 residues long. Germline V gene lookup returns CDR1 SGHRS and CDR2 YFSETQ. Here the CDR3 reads CASSRLAGGRTDTQYF. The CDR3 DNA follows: TGCGCCAGCAGCCGACTAGCGGGAGGGAGAACAGATACGCAGTATTTT. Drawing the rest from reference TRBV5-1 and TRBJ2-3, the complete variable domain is KAGVTQTPRYLIKTRGQQVTLSCSPISGHRSVSWYQQTPGQGLQFLFEYFSETQRNKGNFPGRFSGRQFSNSRSEMNVSTLELGDSALYLCASSRLAGGRTDTQYFGPGTRLTVL.

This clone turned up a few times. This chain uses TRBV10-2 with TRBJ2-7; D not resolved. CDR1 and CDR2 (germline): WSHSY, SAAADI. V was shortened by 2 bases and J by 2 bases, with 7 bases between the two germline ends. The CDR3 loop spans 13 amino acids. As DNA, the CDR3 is TGCGCCAGCAGTGAGATTGCTACCTACGAGCAGTACTTC. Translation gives CASSEIATYEQYF.

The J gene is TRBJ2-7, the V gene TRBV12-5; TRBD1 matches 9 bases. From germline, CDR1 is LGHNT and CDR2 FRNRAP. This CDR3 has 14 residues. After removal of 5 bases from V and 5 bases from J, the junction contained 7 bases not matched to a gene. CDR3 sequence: CASGPGTGSHEQYF. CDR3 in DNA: TGTGCTAGTGGTCCCGGGACAGGGAGCCACGAGCAGTACTTC.

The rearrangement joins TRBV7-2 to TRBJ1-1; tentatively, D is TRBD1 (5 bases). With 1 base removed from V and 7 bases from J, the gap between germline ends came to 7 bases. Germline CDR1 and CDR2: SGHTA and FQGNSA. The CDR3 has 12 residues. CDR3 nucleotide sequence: TGTGCCAGCAGCTTAGGAACAGGTGAAGCTTTCTTT. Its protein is CASSLGTGEAFF.

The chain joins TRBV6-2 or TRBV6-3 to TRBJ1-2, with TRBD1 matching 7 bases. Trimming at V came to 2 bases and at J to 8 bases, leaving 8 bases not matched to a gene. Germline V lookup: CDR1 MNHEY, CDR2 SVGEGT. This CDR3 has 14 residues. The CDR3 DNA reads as TGTGCCAGCAGTTACCCCGACAGGGCTGCCGGCTACACCTTC. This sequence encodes CASSYPDRAAGYTF.

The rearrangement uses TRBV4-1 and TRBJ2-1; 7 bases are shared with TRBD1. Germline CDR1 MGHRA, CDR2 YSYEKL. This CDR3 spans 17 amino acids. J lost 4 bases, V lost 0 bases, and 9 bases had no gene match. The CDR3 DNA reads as TGCGCCAGCAGCCAAGACCGACAGGGCCCCGGTTACAATGAGCAGTTCTTC. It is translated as CASSQDRQGPGYNEQFF.

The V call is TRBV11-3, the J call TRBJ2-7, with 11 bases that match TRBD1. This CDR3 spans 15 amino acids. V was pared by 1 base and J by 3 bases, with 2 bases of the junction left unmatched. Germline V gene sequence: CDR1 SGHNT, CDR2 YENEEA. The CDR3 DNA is TGTGCCAGCAGCTTAGCGGGGACAGGGGGCTACGAGCAGTACTTC. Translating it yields CASSLAGTGGYEQYF.